Listed below are T cell receptor beta chains from one sample, sequenced in a study of human T cells and chemical hapten exposure. TCRdb reprocessed the RACE reads with MiXCR, giving one entry per CDR3 protein. The table lists 75,000 to 100,000 distinct CDR3 sequences, roughly 8.5% of them singletons, with about 3% in the top ten. The sample was whole blood. Receptors originate from a female donor in good health. Some clones in this sample may be carry-over from other donors' samples. CDR3s include the opening cysteine and the closing phenylalanine or tryptophan. D genes are given only for firm matches. Expanded clones are given a class, and other clones once, few, many or no size at all.

d_gene	j_gene	abundance	v_gene	CDR3aa	CDR3nt
NA	TRBJ2-3	few	TRBV10-3	CAISESPASTDTQYF	TGTGCCATCAGTGAGTCGCCTGCTAGCACAGATACGCAGTATTTT
TRBD2	TRBJ2-7	many	TRBV2	CASSEDSAGGYEQYF	TGTGCCAGCAGTGAAGATTCAGCGGGGGGCTACGAGCAGTACTTC
TRBD1	TRBJ2-7	NA	TRBV27	CASRGQGGSYEQYF	TGTGCCAGCAGAGGACAGGGTGGCTCCTACGAGCAGTACTTC
NA	TRBJ2-3	many	TRBV20-1	CSGVTPGTDTQYF	TGCAGTGGGGTAACACCGGGCACAGATACGCAGTATTTT
NA	TRBJ1-5	many	TRBV20-1	CSAGAGRDQPQHF	TGCAGTGCCGGCGCAGGGAGGGATCAGCCCCAGCATTTT
NA	TRBJ1-1	NA	TRBV2	CASRQNTEAFF	TGTGCCAGCCGTCAGAACACTGAAGCTTTCTTT
NA	TRBJ2-7	NA	TRBV20-1	CSARGRGPSSSYEQYF	TGCAGTGCTAGAGGGAGGGGGCCTAGTTCCTCCTACGAGCAGTACTTC
NA	TRBJ2-5	many	TRBV11-2	CASSSIKQGRGETQYF	TGTGCCAGCAGCTCAATTAAACAGGGGAGGGGAGAGACCCAGTACTTC
NA	TRBJ2-7	many	TRBV28	CASSSQGPYEQYF	TGTGCCAGCAGTAGCCAGGGTCCCTACGAGCAGTACTTC
NA	TRBJ2-5	few	TRBV5-1	CASSLSSGAMKTQYF	TGCGCCAGCAGCTTGTCGTCTGGGGCTATGAAGACCCAGTACTTC
NA	TRBJ2-7	few	TRBV20-1	CSAEADSYEQYF	TGCAGTGCTGAGGCGGACTCCTACGAGCAGTACTTC
NA	TRBJ2-3	NA	TRBV7-8	CASSLQVTDTQYF	TGTGCCAGCAGCTTACAAGTCACAGATACGCAGTATTTT
NA	TRBJ2-2	NA	TRBV5-1	CASSSQTGNTGELFF	TGCGCCAGCAGCTCCCAGACGGGGAACACCGGGGAGCTGTTTTTT
NA	TRBJ2-7	few	TRBV25-1	CASSNGYEQYF	TGTGCCAGCAGTAACGGCTACGAGCAGTACTTC
NA	TRBJ2-7	few	TRBV27	CASSSVAASTYEQYF	TGTGCCAGCAGTTCAGTAGCGGCATCTACCTACGAGCAGTACTTC
NA	TRBJ2-5	many	TRBV10-3	CAISPGGGGVETQYF	TGTGCCATCAGTCCCGGGGGCGGAGGTGTGGAGACCCAGTACTTC
NA	TRBJ1-4	few	TRBV4-1	CASSQGPGDEKLFF	TGCGCCAGCAGCCAAGGTCCAGGGGATGAAAAACTGTTTTTT
NA	TRBJ2-2	NA	TRBV28	CASTGDTGELFF	TGTGCCAGTACGGGAGACACCGGGGAGCTGTTTTTT
NA	TRBJ2-5	NA	TRBV20-1	CSAIAVRGRKTQYF	TGCAGTGCTATTGCCGTTCGGGGAAGGAAGACCCAGTACTTC
NA	TRBJ2-1	many	TRBV4-1	CASSQDRWARGAENEQFF	TGCGCCAGCAGCCAAGATCGGTGGGCCAGGGGAGCGGAAAATGAGCAGTTCTTC
TRBD2	TRBJ2-7	few	TRBV10-3	CAISESDSGTTYEQYF	TGTGCCATCAGTGAGTCGGATAGCGGGACAACCTACGAGCAGTACTTC
NA	TRBJ1-1	many	TRBV18	CASSPPVRASGDTEAFF	TGTGCCAGCTCACCACCGGTTAGAGCGAGTGGTGACACTGAAGCTTTCTTT